These 19 T cell receptor beta chains were sequenced from one sample in a study of shared clonotypes between healthy human individuals. The repertoire was sequenced with immunoSEQ multiplex PCR; TCRdb's copy has only in-frame clones and lacks some. The table includes hundreds of thousands of clones, 74% detected once. The sample taken for sequencing was memory CD4+ T cells sorted from blood. The subset was: CD45RA-negative fraction. The receptors were gathered from a woman under 40 in good health.

The table lists this clone with many counts. The J gene is TRBJ1-4, the V gene TRBV2; D not certain. Trimming cost V 6 bases and J 3 bases, with 14 bases left between them. This CDR3 comprises 15 residues. CDR1 is SNHLY and CDR2 is FYNNEI in the germline V gene. The CDR3 loop reads CASRWTATANEKLFF. CDR3 sequence (DNA): TGTGCCAGCAGGTGGACGGCAACGGCTAATGAAAAACTGTTTTTT.

This clone was seen only a few times. The genes are TRBV27 and TRBJ1-2; 8 bases are shared with TRBD1. The CDR3 is made up of 14 amino acids. V gave up 8 bases and J gave up 5 bases; unmatched junction bases: 10. CDR1 MNHEY and CDR2 SMNVEV come from the germline V gene (reference sequence). The CDR3 here is CASGSGTGEYGYTF. CDR3 DNA sequence: TGTGCCAGCGGAAGCGGGACAGGCGAATATGGCTACACCTTC.

This clone was detected a few times. V usage is TRBV5-6 and J usage is TRBJ2-1, with D hard to call. V dropped 0 bases and J dropped 10 bases, with 17 bases sitting between them. The CDR3 totals 15 residues. Germline V CDR1 and CDR2: SGHDT, YYEEEE. The CDR3: CASSLALVSHDEQFF. The CDR3 coding sequence is TGTGCCAGCAGCTTGGCTCTAGTCTCACACGACGAGCAGTTCTTC.

Notes on this clone: The sample carries other DNA sequences with the same CDR3. The V call is TRBV4-1, the J call TRBJ2-5, with 8 bases fitting TRBD1. Trimming removed 1 base from V and 5 bases from J; junction bases left unmatched: 9. Germline assignment: CDR1 MGHRA and CDR2 YSYEKL. The CDR3 sequence is 16 residues long. The CDR3 sequence: CASSQGTTGAEETQYF. The CDR3 bases are TGCGCCAGCAGCCAAGGGACGACAGGGGCGGAGGAGACCCAGTACTTC.

Only a few counts were recorded for this clone. The chain couples TRBV5-4 to TRBJ2-7; 10 bases fit TRBD1. Per the germline V gene, CDR1 is SGHNT and CDR2 is YYREEE (reference sequence). Losses at the gene ends were 1 base for V and 7 bases for J; bases not matched to a gene: 5. The CDR3 has 14 amino acids. The CDR3 DNA reads TGTGCCAGCAGCTTGTCGACAGGGGGCCAAGAGCAGTACTTC. This gives the protein CASSLSTGGQEQYF.

V is TRBV28 and J is TRBJ2-3; TRBD2 aligns across 7 bases. The CDR3 is 17 amino acids. The junction had 9 bases not matched to a gene; V was cut back by 3 bases and J by 0 bases. CDR1 and CDR2 from the germline V gene are MDHEN and SYDVKM. In DNA form, the CDR3 reads TGTGCCAGCAGTTTGGGGGTAGCTAGCGGAAGCACAGATACGCAGTATTTT. Its protein is CASSLGVASGSTDTQYF.

In its sample, this clone was seen a few times. This sequence joins TRBV11-3 and TRBJ2-7, with 14 bases identical to TRBD2. Looked up from germline, CDR1 is SGHNT and CDR2 is YENEEA. V lost 5 bases and J lost 5; bases outside the gene matches: 5. CDR3 length: 15 residues. CDR3 DNA sequence: TGTGCCAGCAGCCAGGGACTAGCGGGAGTCAACGAGCAGTACTTC. Its translation: CASSQGLAGVNEQYF.

This clone was picked up a small number of times. J is TRBJ2-7 and V is TRBV28; D is uncertain. The ends were cut back, 6 bases at V and 0 bases at J, with 9 bases in the middle. This CDR3 is 13 amino acids long. Germline CDR1 reads MDHEN; CDR2 reads SYDVKM. The CDR3 loop is CASRTGSSYEQYF. The CDR3 nucleotides are TGTGCCAGCAGGACTGGCAGCTCCTACGAGCAGTACTTC.

There are a few counts of this clone. The chain is built from TRBV19 and TRBJ1-1; D is perhaps TRBD1 (6 bases). Germline loops: CDR1 LNHDA, CDR2 SQIVND (reference sequence). This CDR3 has 14 residues. V was pared by 6 bases and J by 0 bases, with 11 bases between. The CDR3 coding sequence is TGTGCCAGTAGACAGACAGGTATGAACACTGAAGCTTTCTTT. Amino acids: CASRQTGMNTEAFF.

In nucleotides, the CDR3 is TGTGCCAGCAGCCTCAAGATCTCTGAGGGGCTCGCTGAAGCTTTCTTT. This translates into CASSLKISEGLAEAFF. The V call is TRBV4-2, the J call TRBJ1-1; weak D call: TRBD1 (5 bases). The germline V and J ends were trimmed by 4 bases and 6 bases, with 21 bases remaining between them. Looked up from germline, CDR1 is LGHNA and CDR2 is YNFKEQ. The CDR3 sequence is 16 residues long.

The chain employs TRBV6-5 and TRBJ1-5; D may be TRBD1 (6 bases). The CDR3 is 12 residues long. The V end was cut by 7 bases, the J end by 4 bases, with 8 bases between. The germline CDR1 and CDR2 sequences are MNHEY and SVGAGI. CDR3 bases: TGTGCCAGCAACCAGGGGAATCAGCCCCAGCATTTT. Translated, it gives CASNQGNQPQHF.

The chain combines TRBV2 with TRBJ1-2; D perhaps matches TRBD1 (6 bases). CDR3 length: 13 amino acids. Germline V CDR1 and CDR2: SNHLY, FYNNEI. V lost 6 bases to trimming and J lost 3 bases, with 11 bases between them. The CDR3 DNA reads as TGTGCCAGCAGGGAGGGGGGATACTATGGCTACACCTTC. The encoded protein is CASREGGYYGYTF.

The chain links TRBV7-3 to TRBJ2-2; tentative D call: TRBD1 (6 bases). With 6 bases removed from V and 5 bases from J, the gap between germline ends came to 10 bases. Germline loops: CDR1 SGHTA, CDR2 FQGTGA. The CDR3 totals 13 residues. The CDR3 protein is CASSPGETGELFF. CDR3 nucleotide sequence: TGTGCCAGCAGTCCAGGGGAGACCGGGGAGCTGTTTTTT.

V and J are TRBV27 and TRBJ1-1; 8 bases fit TRBD1. After removal of 5 bases from V and 4 bases from J, the junction contained 15 bases not matched to a gene. From germline, CDR1 is MNHEY and CDR2 SMNVEV (reference sequence). The CDR3 consists of 17 residues. CDR3 nucleotide sequence: TGTGCCAGCAGTCCCGGTGCAGGGGGCGCGTTTAGCACTGAAGCTTTCTTT. Translated: CASSPGAGGAFSTEAFF.

This clone showed up just a few times. The J gene is TRBJ2-5, the V gene TRBV19, with 9 bases aligning to TRBD1. Germline V gene data show CDR1 as LNHDA and CDR2 as SQIVND (reference sequence). The CDR3 runs to 14 residues. V shed 10 bases, J shed 5 bases, and the junction held 11 bases outside the gene matches. The CDR3 reads CATSGTGSPETQYF. The CDR3, as DNA: TGTGCCACTTCGGGGACAGGGAGCCCGGAGACCCAGTACTTC.

This clone was seen only once. The rearrangement links TRBV19 to TRBJ2-2; 9 nucleotides line up with TRBD1. The V gene end was trimmed by 7 bases and the J gene end by 6 bases; junction bases not matched to a gene: 6. CDR3 length equals 14 residues. CDR1 is LNHDA, CDR2 SQIVND, per germline (reference sequence). The CDR3 sequence is CASTVGQGAGELFF. For the CDR3, the DNA is TGTGCCAGTACTGTGGGACAGGGAGCCGGGGAGCTGTTTTTT.

The genes are TRBV29-1 and TRBJ2-7; TRBD2 agrees at 8 bases. Germline CDR1 SQVTM, CDR2 ANQGSEA. The ends lost 5 bases at V and 2 bases at J; junction bases unmatched: 5. The CDR3 covers 13 residues. DNA of the CDR3: TGCAGCGTTTTACTAGCGGCCGCCTACGAGCAGTACTTC. Amino acids: CSVLLAAAYEQYF.

This clone was detected only a few times. The V call is TRBV28, the J call TRBJ1-2, with D maybe TRBD1 (6 bases). V lost 6 bases to trimming and J lost 4 bases, with 21 bases between them. CDR1 is MDHEN, CDR2 SYDVKM, per germline. The length of the CDR3 is 16 residues. The CDR3 bases are TGTGCCAGCAGAAACTACAGGGTGGAGTCTGCCTATGGCTACACCTTC. This sequence encodes CASRNYRVESAYGYTF.

The V gene is TRBV7-2, the J gene TRBJ1-2; 8 bases are a match to TRBD1. The V segment lost 0 bases and the J segment 4 bases; nucleotides outside the gene matches: 4. Germline V gives CDR1 SGHTA, CDR2 FQGNSA. CDR3 length equals 15 residues. The CDR3, as DNA: TGTGCCAGCAGCTTAGCGCAGGGGGCGGGCTATGGCTACACCTTC. Its translation: CASSLAQGAGYGYTF.